This TCR beta chain was sequenced during a study of Graves' ophthalmopathy and Graves' hyperthyroidism. From RNA, the CDR3 regions of TCR beta chains were amplified and sequenced. A first-round RT-PCR used HTBI primers, followed by a second-round multiplex PCR. Each CDR3 protein is one row after TCRdb ran MiXCR on the multiplex PCR reads. This table holds 350,000 to 450,000 distinct CDR3 sequences, around 21% found once. At least ten counts were recorded for this clonotype. The CDR3 length is 14 residues. Trimming took 3 bases from V and 8 from J, leaving 16 bases between them. Germline-derived CDR1 and CDR2 are SGHTA and FQGNSA.

The material sequenced was peripheral blood. The rearrangement links TRBV7-2 to TRBJ1-2, with D hard to call. This clonotype was sampled from a woman between 18 and 29 years old with stable Graves' hyperthyroidism. The CDR3 sequence: CASSLGGPLRGYTF. CDR3 nucleotide sequence: TGTGCCAGCAGCTTGGGAGGACCTCTCCGGGGCTACACCTTC.